A single T cell receptor (beta chain) is shown here with its context. Its antigen is unknown. Different DNA sequences within this sample yield the same CDR3. This CDR3 comprises 13 residues. V lost 1 base and J lost 2, with 5 bases in between. Germline lookup yields CDR1 SGHVS and CDR2 FNYEAQ. This record belongs to a study of shared clonotypes between healthy human individuals. Overall study findings and caveats: Clonotypes that were shared across a handful of donors made up around 5% of naive CD4 clonotypes.

TCRdb's table, derived via immunoSEQ multiplex PCR, lists solely in-frame clones and lacks some. The table lists some 2 million clones, roughly 96% of them singletons. The source material was naive CD4+ T cells sorted from blood. The subset is: CD45RA+ positively selected. The V and J genes are TRBV7-6 and TRBJ1-2; D is ambiguous. This clonotype was sampled from a man aged 18 to 29 in good health. CDR3 loop: CASSLGQNYGYTF. Written as DNA, the CDR3 is TGTGCCAGCAGCTTAGGGCAGAACTATGGCTACACCTTC.